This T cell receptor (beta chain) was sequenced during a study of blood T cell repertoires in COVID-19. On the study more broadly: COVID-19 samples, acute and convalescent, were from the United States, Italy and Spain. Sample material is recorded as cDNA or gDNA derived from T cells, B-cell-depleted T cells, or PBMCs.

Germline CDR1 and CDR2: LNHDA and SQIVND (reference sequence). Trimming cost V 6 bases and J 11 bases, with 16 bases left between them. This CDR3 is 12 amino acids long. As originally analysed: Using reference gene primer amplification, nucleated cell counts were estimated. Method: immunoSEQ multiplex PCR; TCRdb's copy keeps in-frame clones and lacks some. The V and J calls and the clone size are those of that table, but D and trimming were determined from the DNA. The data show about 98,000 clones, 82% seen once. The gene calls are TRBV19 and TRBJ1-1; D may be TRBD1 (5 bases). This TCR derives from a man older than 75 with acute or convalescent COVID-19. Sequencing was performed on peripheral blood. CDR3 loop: CASSETAGSAFF. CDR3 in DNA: TGTGCCAGTAGCGAGACAGCGGGGTCGGCTTTCTTT.